This T cell receptor beta chain emerged from a study of CD8 T cells in Susac syndrome. CD8+ and CD4+ T cells taken from blood had their TCR beta sequenced. Relapsing-remitting disease, either stable or active, was present in the treatment-naive patients who were the multiple sclerosis controls. V lost 5 bases, J lost 7 bases, and 7 bases stayed unmatched. Germline CDR1 is SGHDN and CDR2 is FVKESK. The CDR3 runs to 13 residues. An amount of RNA that ranged from roughly 0.5 to 1 ug was reverse transcribed with random hexamers. The TCR beta CDR3 was amplified by immunoSEQ multiplex PCR across 54 Vbeta, 13 Jbeta. One entry per CDR3 protein results from TCRdb running MiXCR on the immunoSEQ multiplex PCR reads. The sample includes around 280,000 distinct CDR3 sequences, around 84% of them seen just once.

The genes are TRBV14 and TRBJ1-2; 7 bases fit TRBD1. The origin of this receptor is a human donor with multiple sclerosis. Specimen: CD8+ T cells from PBMCs. In DNA, the CDR3 is TGTGCCAGCAGCGCGGACAGGATTTTTGGCTACACCTTC. Its translation: CASSADRIFGYTF. The full variable domain, in which reference TRBV14 and TRBJ1-2 provide the parts outside the CDR3, is EAGVTQFPSHSVIEKGQTVTLRCDPISGHDNLYWYRRVMGKEIKFLLHFVKESKQDESGMPNNRFLAERTGGTYSTLKVQPAELEDSGVYFCASSADRIFGYTFGSGTRLTVV.